This T cell receptor (beta chain) was identified in a study of cytomegalovirus exposure and HLA in healthy donors. Both 60 Vbeta primers and 13 Jbeta primers went into the PCR. TCRdb's copy holds only in-frame clones and misses some; the assay was immunoSEQ multiplex PCR. The sample's table shows roughly 34,000 clones. With regard to this clone: Its antigen is unidentified.

The study's findings and limits: According to an earlier analysis, most TCR beta V segments yielded productive rearrangements about 90% or about 30% of the time. TCR sequences were mostly rare, though some public TCRs occurred in many donors. HLA allele associations emerged for around 16,000 TCR beta sequences in a later analysis, at 0.05 false discovery rate.

The ends were cut back, 4 bases at V and 5 bases at J, with 11 bases in the middle. The germline gives CDR1 MNHEY, CDR2 SMNVEV (reference sequence). The CDR3 covers 13 residues. The specimen sequenced was PBMCs. The receptor was isolated from a middle-aged man in good health and CMV-seronegative. This sequence joins TRBV27 and TRBJ2-5; a weak D match, TRBD2 (5 bases). The CDR3 region has the DNA TGTGCCAGCAGTTCGAGGGTTCGGGAGACCCAGTACTTC. Protein: CASSSRVRETQYF.